This T cell receptor beta chain was sequenced during a study of blood T cells in healthy people across ages (dated by TCRdb to the mid-2010s). For context, the study as a whole: In model experiments, template switching captured roughly one uniquely barcoded TCR beta cDNA molecule for every two T cells. Donors of different ages were randomly distributed across sequencing lanes to avoid experimental bias. To track age-related changes in TCR beta repertoire diversity, the study relied on deep sequencing normalized with unique cDNA molecular identifiers. Four age groups were formed from the donors: young (average about 17 years), middle-aged (approximately 39), aged (62) and long-lived (roughly 88). Two additional independent replicas of 1 million unique cDNA reads from the same blood draw were analyzed for two donors (one aged 18 to 29 and one aged 80 or older). On the study overall, not on this receptor specifically: A strong correlation was found between observed TCR beta diversity and the percentage of naive T cells measured by flow cytometry. Conclusive comparison of naive and antigen-experienced compartments was prevented by the profiling of bulk unsorted PBMCs. The long-lived group showed more naive CD4+ T cells, fewer expanded clones and increased TCR diversity than the aged group, suggesting age selection. As age increased, observed TCR beta diversity per million T cells dropped in a roughly linear way, and a significant reduction was already evident by age 40. Estimates of total diversity from one million sequenced T cells were regarded as lower bounds and underestimates. Because the CMV infection status of the donors was unknown, age-related changes in expanded clonotypes may potentially have been confounded.

The donors were roughly 39 Caucasian individuals from Russia, aged roughly 6 to 90 years, who were systemically healthy. Each donor gave about 9.7 milliliters of peripheral blood, drawn into EDTA-treated Vacutainer tubes. Ficoll-Paque density-gradient centrifugation was used to isolate PBMCs, with at least 6.5 million per sample. Trizol reagent was used to extract total RNA from PBMCs, with at least 6 micrograms per sample. For every donor, an aliquot of PBMCs went through flow cytometry to measure the percentages of naive CD45RAhigh/CD27high T cells. Concerning this clonotype: It lacks a known antigen. Within one base of it there is no much larger clone, and no base qualities were kept.

CDR1 and CDR2 are drawn from the germline V gene: KGHDR, SFDVKD. Trimming at the junction amounts to 9 bases on V and 5 bases on J, and the germline ends lie 18 bases apart. The cysteine opens and the phenylalanine closes a CDR3 of 14 amino acids. The kept DNA is CDR3 alone, 42 bases in frame from the first base. The library was obtained by 5' RACE. Reads for this sample came from an Illumina HiSeq 2500. The second PCR ran for roughly 7 to 11 cycles and used a J-beta primer mix along with a sample-barcoded 5' primer. A unique molecular identifier was introduced onto each TCR beta cDNA molecule by a template-switch 5' adaptor carrying 12 random nucleotides. At least 2.5 million CDR3-containing paired-end reads were obtained from each sample. The Mint cDNA synthesis kit, primed by a TRBC-specific oligonucleotide, was used to synthesize first-strand cDNA from all RNA. After uracil-DNA glycosylase treatment, a first 18-cycle PCR used universal primers M1SS and BC2_uni_R on all cDNA. Regarding the original processing steps: For normalization, 1 million high-quality reads, each with a distinct molecular identifier, were randomly selected from each sample. Reads sharing molecular identifiers were discarded rather than binned into consensus sequences. CDR3 identification, clonotype clustering and error correction used MiTCR with a Q25 quality threshold and the strictest error-elimination algorithm. Lower-bound total TCR beta diversity was estimated with a nonparametric unseen species model using Euler transformation. TCRdb reprocessing: public reads trimmed at Q25 with fastp, clones called with MiXCR, in-frame beta chains kept. Records with the same CDR3 protein are collapsed into one entry carrying the most frequent genes and DNA. The V and J calls, along with clone size, are taken from TCRdb and not from the paper's own processing. Present in this sample are some 1.5 million distinct CDR3 sequences, 28% of which were seen just once. 7.7% of the sample is held by the ten biggest clonotypes.

The sequencing sample was made of blood. The sequence is built from TRBV24-1 and TRBJ2-5; the D segment cannot be called with confidence. This sequence was found in a woman in her thirties in good health. In nucleotides, the sequence is TGTGCCACCCAGTCTAGTAGGGCTCAGGAGACCCAGTACTTC. It encodes CATQSSRAQETQYF.